These 30 T cell receptor beta chains were all obtained from the same sample, sequenced in a study of CD8 T cells in Susac syndrome. Roughly 0.45 to 1 ug RNA was reverse transcribed with random hexamers. A single record per CDR3 protein comes from TCRdb applying MiXCR to the immunoSEQ multiplex PCR reads. The sample includes around 140,000 distinct CDR3 sequences, roughly 80% of them seen just once. Sequencing was done on a sample of CD8+ T cells from PBMCs. The receptors shown here come from a human donor with multiple sclerosis.

The chain links TRBV29-1 to TRBJ2-5; D is possibly TRBD1 (6 bases). There are 11 residues in the CDR3. Germline CDR1 and CDR2: SQVTM and ANQGSEA. Trimming took 2 bases from V and 13 from J, leaving 14 bases between them. CDR3 coding DNA: TGCAGCGTTGAAACAGGGTTAGGATCGTACTTC. This gives the protein CSVETGLGSYF.

The chain couples TRBV4-1 to TRBJ2-7, with 7 bases aligning to TRBD2. With 3 bases clipped from V and 3 bases from J, the junction kept 8 bases outside the gene matches. The CDR3 length is 15 residues. CDR1 MGHRA and CDR2 YSYEKL come from the germline V gene. The CDR3 loop reads CASSHRAGPGYEQYV. The CDR3 bases are TGCGCCAGCAGCCACAGAGCGGGGCCAGGCTACGAGCAGTACGTC.

The V gene is TRBV7-6, the J gene TRBJ1-6; no clear D gene. Deletions cut 1 base from V and 7 bases from J, with 11 bases between. CDR3 length equals 15 residues. CDR1 SGHVS and CDR2 FNYEAQ come from the germline V gene. The CDR3 bases are TGTGCCAGCAGCTTAGAAGCCCGGGCCAATTCACCCCTCCACTTT. Its protein product is CASSLEARANSPLHF.

V and J are TRBV3-1 and TRBJ1-3; 7 bases agree with TRBD1. The CDR3 extends over 15 amino acids. The V segment lost 4 bases and the J segment 4 bases; nucleotides outside the gene matches: 7. Germline CDR1 and CDR2: LGHDT and YNNKEL (reference sequence). CDR3 protein: CASSPRQGFGNTIYF. The CDR3 DNA reads as TGTGCCAGCAGCCCCCGACAGGGTTTCGGAAACACCATATATTTT.

The chain couples TRBV28 to TRBJ2-7; D is perhaps TRBD2 (5 bases). Germline V gives CDR1 MDHEN, CDR2 SYDVKM. Trimming cost V 6 bases and J 0 bases, with 15 bases left between them. The CDR3 runs to 15 residues. CDR3 sequence: CASSTAERSSYEQYF. The CDR3 DNA sequence: TGTGCCAGCAGCACAGCGGAAAGAAGCTCCTACGAGCAGTACTTC.

The V call is TRBV7-2, the J call TRBJ2-4; 9 bases align to TRBD1. CDR1 is SGHTA and CDR2 is FQGNSA in the germline V gene. The CDR3 length is 13 residues. V lost 5 bases, J lost 7 bases, and 3 bases stayed unmatched. The CDR3 region has the DNA TGTGCCAGCAGCCTCGGGACAGGGAACATTCAGTACTTC. This sequence encodes CASSLGTGNIQYF.

This chain joins TRBV5-1 and TRBJ2-1; D perhaps matches TRBD2 (5 bases). The V and J ends lost 1 base and 8 bases respectively, with 19 bases between them. This CDR3 is built from 16 residues. Germline loops: CDR1 SGHRS, CDR2 YFSETQ. The CDR3 sequence: CASSLRSSLRGYEQFF. The CDR3 DNA reads TGCGCCAGCAGCTTGAGGTCTAGCCTGCGTGGCTATGAGCAGTTCTTC.

The rearrangement uses TRBV5-1 and TRBJ2-7; D gene uncertain. Germline CDR1 is SGHRS and CDR2 is YFSETQ. The V end was cut by 3 bases, the J end by 5 bases, with 6 bases between. This CDR3 comprises 11 residues. The CDR3, as DNA: TGCGCCAGCAGCTCGGTAGACGAGCAGTACGTC. Translation: CASSSVDEQYV.

This chain connects TRBV6-5 to TRBJ2-3; possible D gene TRBD1, 6 bases. V was trimmed by 0 bases and J by 4 bases, leaving 20 bases between them. The CDR3 loop spans 18 amino acids. Germline CDR1 and CDR2: MNHEY and SVGAGI. The CDR3 region has the DNA TGTGCCAGCAGTTACTCAGACCCATTCGGAGAGGGGGCAGATACGCAGTATTTT. Its protein is CASSYSDPFGEGADTQYF.

The chain links TRBV29-1 to TRBJ1-1; D unresolved. Germline V lookup: CDR1 SQVTM, CDR2 ANQGSEA. The CDR3 runs to 13 residues. V lost 7 bases to trimming and J lost 2 bases, with 14 bases between them. CDR3 nucleotides: TGCAGCGCCCTGACATGGAGCAACACTGAAGCTTTCTTT. Translating gives CSALTWSNTEAFF.

The table lists this clonotype with a few counts. This chain joins TRBV4-3 and TRBJ2-1; D may be TRBD2 (5 bases). The CDR3 length is 16 residues. Trimming cost V 0 bases and J 3 bases, with 12 bases left between them. Germline CDR1 reads LGHNA; CDR2 reads YSLEER. CDR3: CASSQDMSGFYNEQFF. The CDR3, as DNA: TGCGCCAGCAGCCAAGATATGAGCGGATTCTACAATGAGCAGTTCTTC.

For the CDR3, the DNA is TGTGCCAGCAGCCAGAAGGGACTAGACAGGACCTACGAGCAGTACTTC. It yields the protein CASSQKGLDRTYEQYF. This sequence joins TRBV4-2 and TRBJ2-7; 8 bases agree with TRBD2. The ends lost 3 bases at V and 2 bases at J; junction bases unmatched: 9. Germline loops: CDR1 LGHNA, CDR2 YNFKEQ. The CDR3 totals 16 residues.

This rearrangement joins TRBV4-3 to TRBJ2-1; the match to TRBD2 covers 13 bases. The germline V gene has CDR1 LGHNA and CDR2 YSLEER. J was trimmed by 8 bases and V by 2 bases; bases with no gene match: 6. The CDR3 contains 16 residues. The CDR3 DNA reads as TGCGCCAGCAGCCAACATTGGACTAGCGGGAGCGATGAGCAGTTCTTC. Its translation: CASSQHWTSGSDEQFF.

The genes are TRBV4-2 and TRBJ2-1; D is perhaps TRBD2 (5 bases). Germline CDR1 and CDR2: LGHNA and YNFKEQ. The CDR3 extends over 16 amino acids. V was cut by 0 bases and J by 1 base, with 10 bases left in between. For the CDR3, the DNA is TGTGCCAGCAGCCAAGATCCCCGGGGATCCTACAATGAGCAGTTCTTC. It encodes CASSQDPRGSYNEQFF.

DNA of the CDR3: TGTGCAAGTCGCTTAGGGTACAGGGGAAGCAATCAGCCCCAGCATTTT. Amino acid sequence: CASRLGYRGSNQPQHF. V gene TRBV12-2 combines with J gene TRBJ1-5; TRBD1, the table's D call, was not compared with the DNA. TRBV12-2 is an annotated pseudogene. The CDR3 sequence is 16 residues long.

This clonotype occurred a few times. The chain employs TRBV20-1 and TRBJ2-7; D is tentatively TRBD1 or TRBD2 (5 bases each). The CDR3 sequence is 13 residues long. The germline V and J ends were trimmed by 4 bases and 0 bases, with 10 bases remaining between them. Per the germline V gene, CDR1 is DFQATT and CDR2 is SNEGSKA (reference sequence). The DNA of the CDR3 is TGCAGTGCTACCGGGACGATCTCCTACGAGCAGTACTTC. It translates to CSATGTISYEQYF.

As regards this clonotype: The CDR3 carries no conserved terminal phenylalanine or tryptophan, so it likely arises from a read error. The rearrangement links TRBV28 to TRBJ2-7; tentatively, D is TRBD1 (5 bases). V lost 4 bases, J lost 1 base, and 11 bases lay in between. The germline gives CDR1 MDHEN, CDR2 SYDVKM. CDR3 length: 14 amino acids. The CDR3 sequence: CASSYRRASYEQYA. The CDR3 coding sequence is TGTGCCAGCAGTTATCGCAGGGCATCCTACGAGCAGTACGCC.

The V and J genes are TRBV7-9 and TRBJ2-3; 11 bases align to TRBD2. V shed 5 bases, J shed 1 base, and the junction held 8 bases outside the gene matches. Germline lookup yields CDR1 SEHNR and CDR2 FQNEAQ (reference sequence). This CDR3 comprises 17 residues. For the CDR3, the DNA is TGTGCCAGCAGCCATCCAGGACTAGCGGGTGGCACAGATACGCAGTATTTT. The encoded protein is CASSHPGLAGGTDTQYF.

The chain joins TRBV19 to TRBJ1-1, with D unresolved. The CDR3 sequence is 13 residues long. Trimming stripped 3 bases from V and 1 base from J, with 6 bases between. Per the germline V gene, CDR1 is LNHDA and CDR2 is SQIVND (reference sequence). The chain's CDR3 is CASSIRANTEAFF. The CDR3 bases are TGTGCCAGTAGTATCCGAGCGAACACTGAAGCTTTCTTT.

The chain employs TRBV7-2 and TRBJ1-1; a weak D match, TRBD1 (6 bases). Germline assignment: CDR1 SGHTA and CDR2 FQGNSA. V lost 4 bases and J lost 8, with 8 bases in between. The CDR3 consists of 11 residues. The CDR3 is CASSSDREAFF. CDR3 bases: TGTGCCAGCAGCTCGGACAGAGAAGCTTTCTTT.

The chain recombines TRBV5-1 with TRBJ2-4; D unresolved. CDR1 is SGHRS, CDR2 YFSETQ, per germline. The CDR3 has 13 residues. With 4 bases removed from V and 7 bases from J, the gap between germline ends came to 12 bases. CDR3 coding DNA: TGCGCCAGCAGCCCCAACGTCGGGAACATTCAGTACTTC. Its protein product is CASSPNVGNIQYF.

This chain uses TRBV20-1 with TRBJ2-6, with 9 bases that match TRBD1. The ends lost 5 bases at V and 1 base at J; junction bases unmatched: 18. The CDR3 has 20 amino acids. Germline V CDR1 and CDR2: DFQATT, SNEGSKA (reference sequence). The CDR3 reads CSAQGRVWTGETSGANVLTF. CDR3 nucleotide sequence: TGCAGTGCTCAGGGACGGGTCTGGACAGGGGAAACTTCTGGGGCCAACGTCCTGACTTTC.

The chain combines TRBV4-1 with TRBJ2-7, with a weak D call TRBD1 (6 bases). CDR3 length equals 13 residues. V lost 1 base, J lost 8 bases, and 12 bases lay in between. CDR1 is MGHRA, CDR2 YSYEKL, per germline. The CDR3 is CASSQGTEYQQYF. In nucleotides, the CDR3 is TGCGCCAGCAGCCAAGGGACAGAATACCAGCAGTACTTC.

CDR3 residues: CASSEGRLGAGTLGMSSYNEQFF. In DNA, the CDR3 is TGTGCCAGCAGTGAAGGGCGACTTGGAGCGGGTACCTTGGGGATGAGCTCCTACAATGAGCAGTTCTTC. V gene TRBV6-1 combines with J gene TRBJ2-1, with a tentative D call TRBD2 (6 bases). Trimming took off 1 base at V and 0 bases at J, with 31 bases between the two ends. CDR1 and CDR2 (germline): MNHNS, SASEGT. The CDR3 has 23 amino acids.

V and J are TRBV7-3 and TRBJ2-1; D possibly corresponds to TRBD2 (5 bases). There are 12 residues in the CDR3. Trimming stripped 5 bases from V and 9 bases from J, with 11 bases between. Germline values: CDR1 SGHTA, CDR2 FQGTGA. The CDR3 DNA is TGTGCCAGCAGCCCAACTAGTGGTGAGCAGTTCTTC. Protein product: CASSPTSGEQFF.

J is TRBJ2-2 and V is TRBV15, with TRBD2 identical over 12 bases. Germline CDR1 LNHNV, CDR2 YYDKDF (reference sequence). The CDR3 runs 16 residues. The V segment lost 11 bases and the J segment 1 base; nucleotides outside the gene matches: 8. The DNA for the CDR3 is TGTGCCGCCACTACTAGCGGGAGGCTGAACACCGGGGAGCTGTTTTTT. The encoded protein is CAATTSGRLNTGELFF.

This chain links TRBV28 with TRBJ2-7, with TRBD2 identical over 7 bases. V was clipped by 4 bases and J by 5 bases; unmatched bases: 11. CDR1 and CDR2 from the germline V gene are MDHEN and SYDVKM. The CDR3 is 15 amino acids. In DNA, the CDR3 is TGTGCCAGCAGTTATCTCGGGGGGACTAACGACGAGCAGTACTTC. This codes for CASSYLGGTNDEQYF.

This chain connects TRBV20-1 to TRBJ1-2; 12 bases fit TRBD1. Germline CDR1 is DFQATT and CDR2 is SNEGSKA (reference sequence). The CDR3 runs 16 residues. V lost 0 bases, J lost 7 bases, and 9 bases stayed unmatched. CDR3 residues: CSAREPGTGGAGGYTF. The CDR3 nucleotides are TGCAGTGCTAGAGAACCCGGGACAGGGGGCGCCGGTGGCTACACCTTC.

V usage is TRBV14 and J usage is TRBJ1-2; D unresolved. The V gene lost 2 bases and the J gene lost 3 bases, with 10 bases spanning the gap. The CDR3 loop spans 14 amino acids. Looked up from germline, CDR1 is SGHDN and CDR2 is FVKESK. CDR3 bases: TGTGCCAGCAGCCAATGGAGGGAGGACTATGGCTACACCTTC. This sequence encodes CASSQWREDYGYTF.

The chain employs TRBV6-5 and TRBJ1-1, with D possibly matching TRBD1 (6 bases). The CDR3 spans 15 residues. CDR1 and CDR2 (germline): MNHEY, SVGAGI. Deletions cut 2 bases from V and 4 bases from J, with 14 bases between. The CDR3 DNA follows: TGTGCCAGCAGTTACGAGGGGGGGGCAGTCACTGAAGCTTTCTTT. It specifies CASSYEGGAVTEAFF.